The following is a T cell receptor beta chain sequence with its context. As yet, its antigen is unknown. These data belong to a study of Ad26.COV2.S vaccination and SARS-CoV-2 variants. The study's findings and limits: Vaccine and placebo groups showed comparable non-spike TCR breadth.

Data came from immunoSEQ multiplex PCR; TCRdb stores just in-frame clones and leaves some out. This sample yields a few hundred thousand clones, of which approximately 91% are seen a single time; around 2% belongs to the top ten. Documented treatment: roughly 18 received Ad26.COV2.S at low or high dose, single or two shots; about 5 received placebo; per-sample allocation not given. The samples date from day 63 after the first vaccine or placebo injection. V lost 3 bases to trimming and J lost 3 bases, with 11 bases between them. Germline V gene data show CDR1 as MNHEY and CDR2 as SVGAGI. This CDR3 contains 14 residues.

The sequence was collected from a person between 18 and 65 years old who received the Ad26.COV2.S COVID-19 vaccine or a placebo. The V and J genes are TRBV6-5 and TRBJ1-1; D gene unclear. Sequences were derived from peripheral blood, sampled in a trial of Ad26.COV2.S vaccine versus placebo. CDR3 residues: CASSYFGGDTEAFF. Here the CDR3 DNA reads TGTGCCAGCAGTTATTTCGGCGGGGACACTGAAGCTTTCTTT.